This entry features one TCR beta chain sequence. The time point is: blood at routine non-recurrence follow-up after resection. No cell sorting; template was whole RNA from tumor, lung tissue or PBMC. V shed 0 bases and J shed 0 bases, with 16 bases lying between them. Germline CDR1 reads SGHRS; CDR2 reads YFSETQ. CDR3 size: 17 residues. The data derive from a study of spatial heterogeneity in lung cancer. Study-level information: When available, follow-up PBMC samples taken a median of roughly two years after resection were sequenced.

TCR cDNA molecules were tagged individually, and each one carried a unique molecular identifier. One entry per CDR3 protein results from TCRdb running MiXCR on the 5' RACE reads. The sample shows 85,000 to 100,000 distinct CDR3 sequences, roughly a fifth of them seen only once. The chain carries TRBV5-1 and TRBJ2-7, with D tentatively TRBD1 (6 bases). Sequencing was performed on PBMCs, taken at follow-up. This receptor was obtained from a male donor with early-stage non-small cell lung cancer. CDR3 sequence (DNA): TGCGCCAGCAGCTTGGAACTGAGCCGGGACATCTCCTACGAGCAGTACTTC. Residues: CASSLELSRDISYEQYF.